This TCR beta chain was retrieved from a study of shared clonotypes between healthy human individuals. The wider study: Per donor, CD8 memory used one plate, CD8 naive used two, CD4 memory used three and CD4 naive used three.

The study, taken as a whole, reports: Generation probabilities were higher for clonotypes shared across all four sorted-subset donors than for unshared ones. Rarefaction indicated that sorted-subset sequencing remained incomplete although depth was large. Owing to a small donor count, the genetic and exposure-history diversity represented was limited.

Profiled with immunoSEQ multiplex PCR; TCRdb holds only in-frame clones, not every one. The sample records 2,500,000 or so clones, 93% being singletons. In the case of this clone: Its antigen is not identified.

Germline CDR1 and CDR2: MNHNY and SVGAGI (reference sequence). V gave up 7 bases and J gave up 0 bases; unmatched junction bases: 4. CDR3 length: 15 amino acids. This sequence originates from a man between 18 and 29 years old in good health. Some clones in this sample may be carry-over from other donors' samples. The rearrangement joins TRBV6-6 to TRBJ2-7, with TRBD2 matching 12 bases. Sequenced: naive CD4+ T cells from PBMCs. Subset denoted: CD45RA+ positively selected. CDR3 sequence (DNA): TGTGCCAGCAACCGACTAGCGGGAGTCTCCTACGAGCAGTACTTC. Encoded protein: CASNRLAGVSYEQYF.